This T cell receptor (beta chain) was profiled in a study of blood T cell repertoires in COVID-19. Only in-frame clones appear in the TCRdb table, and some are missing; sequencing was by immunoSEQ multiplex PCR. Here the sample spans almost 400,000 clones, more than 70% being singletons. V lost 9 bases and J lost 0, with 5 bases in between. From germline, CDR1 is LNHDA and CDR2 SQIVND (reference sequence). This CDR3 has 11 residues. The TCR was taken from a woman aged 60-75 years with COVID-19, enrolled during active disease. The J gene is TRBJ1-1, the V gene TRBV19; unclear D gene. Sequenced material: peripheral blood. CDR3 coding DNA: TGTGCCAGCTCTATGAACACTGAAGCTTTCTTT. Protein sequence: CASSMNTEAFF.